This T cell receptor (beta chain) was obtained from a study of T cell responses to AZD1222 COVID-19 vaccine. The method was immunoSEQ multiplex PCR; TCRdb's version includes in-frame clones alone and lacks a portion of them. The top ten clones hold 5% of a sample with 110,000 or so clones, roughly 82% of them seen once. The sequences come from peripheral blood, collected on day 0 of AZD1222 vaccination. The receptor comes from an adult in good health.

CDR3 protein: CAWREIDREASPLHF. CDR3 bases: TGTGCCTGGAGGGAAATTGACAGGGAGGCTTCACCCCTCCACTTT. The V gene is TRBV30, the J gene TRBJ1-6, with 7 bases aligning to TRBD1. The CDR3 covers 15 residues. The ends lost 3 bases at V and 9 bases at J; junction bases unmatched: 11. Germline CDR1 and CDR2: GTSNPN and SVGIG (reference sequence).